These T cell receptor beta chains were read from a single sample in a study of blood T cell repertoires in COVID-19. The method was immunoSEQ multiplex PCR; TCRdb's version includes in-frame clones alone and lacks a portion of them. The sample lists approximately 320,000 clones, approximately 85% occurring once. Specimen: peripheral blood. The source of these receptors is a human donor in a cohort sampled during active COVID-19. The CDR3 runs from the conserved cysteine through the conserved F or W. D genes are given only for firm matches. A clone size is listed for some rows: how often the clone was seen (once, few, many), or a class if it is expanded.

v_gene	d_gene	j_gene	abundance	CDR3aa	CDR3nt
TRBV2	-	TRBJ2-3	-	CASIRGGADTQYF	TGTGCCAGCATACGTGGAGGAGCAGATACGCAGTATTTT
TRBV12-3/TRBV12-4	-	TRBJ2-7	once	CASSSQGHEQYF	TGTGCCAGCAGTTCACAGGGCCACGAGCAGTACTTC
TRBV2	-	TRBJ2-1	-	CASRRTPVFRGNEQFF	TGTGCCAGCCGGAGGACCCCCGTCTTCAGAGGGAATGAGCAGTTCTTC
TRBV5-6	-	TRBJ1-2	-	CASSLGGGTYGYTF	TGTGCCAGCAGCTTGGGAGGAGGGACCTATGGCTACACCTTC
TRBV9	TRBD1	TRBJ1-4	once	CASSVQGAANEKLFF	TGTGCCAGCAGCGTTCAGGGGGCGGCTAATGAAAAACTGTTTTTT
TRBV19	-	TRBJ1-6	-	CASSIQQGSSYNSPLHF	TGTGCCAGTAGTATTCAACAGGGCAGCTCCTATAATTCACCCCTCCACTTT
TRBV2	-	TRBJ2-7	-	CASNRGLAYEQYF	TGTGCCAGCAATCGGGGTCTCGCCTACGAGCAGTACTTC
TRBV10-1	-	TRBJ2-1	-	CASNPQYYNEQFF	TGCGCCAGCAATCCACAGTACTACAATGAGCAGTTCTTC
TRBV7-9	TRBD1	TRBJ1-2	once	CASSLAGQYINYGYTF	TGTGCCAGCAGCTTAGCGGGACAGTACATTAACTATGGCTACACCTTC
TRBV3-1/TRBV3-2	-	TRBJ1-2	-	CASSQDSGEGGYTF	TGTGCCAGCAGCCAAGACTCAGGGGAGGGTGGCTACACCTTC
TRBV11-2	TRBD2	TRBJ2-3	few	CATGGTRAVGGTQYF	TGTGCCACCGGAGGGACTAGGGCCGTCGGAGGGACGCAGTATTTT
TRBV5-1	-	TRBJ2-2	-	CASSLAGMDTGELFF	TGCGCCAGCAGCTTGGCCGGGATGGACACCGGGGAGCTGTTTTTT
TRBV14	-	TRBJ2-2	-	CASSRVLRETGELFF	TGTGCCAGCAGCCGGGTTTTGAGGGAAACCGGGGAGCTGTTTTTT
TRBV19	TRBD1	TRBJ2-1	-	CASGRPRDSNEQFF	TGTGCCAGTGGGCGACCCCGGGACAGCAATGAGCAGTTCTTC
TRBV2	-	TRBJ1-1	-	CALTGTNTEAFF	TGTGCCCTCACAGGAACGAACACTGAAGCTTTCTTT
TRBV19	TRBD1	TRBJ1-5	once	CASSTGTGRNQPQHF	TGTGCCAGTAGTACCGGGACAGGGAGGAATCAGCCCCAGCATTTT
TRBV2	TRBD1	TRBJ2-7	once	CASSADRATYEQYF	TGTGCCAGCAGTGCAGACAGGGCCACCTACGAGCAGTACTTC
TRBV7-9	-	TRBJ1-2	-	CASSLGFAGVGYTF	TGTGCCAGCAGCTTAGGATTCGCAGGGGTTGGCTACACCTTC